What follows describes a single T cell receptor (beta chain). Its antigen is unknown. No clone much larger than this one lies a single base away; base qualities are absent. These data belong to a study of technical replicates of blood from a few donors (dated by TCRdb to about 2017). The CDR3 runs 14 amino acids, cysteine and phenylalanine included. The entry retains the CDR3 DNA only, 42 bases that are in frame from base 1. The germline V end is reduced by 10 bases and the J end by 7 bases; junction bases left unmatched: 8. CDR1 is given as MNHNS and CDR2 as SASEGT, both from the germline V gene. The library was prepared using the immunoSEQ multiplex PCR assay. TCRdb's version of the immuneACCESS table is confined to in-frame rearrangements and falls short of the full clone set. An unresolved V gene accounts for under half of the shortfall where checked; the remainder is of unknown origin. The sample table shows around 12,000 clones, and 60% to 80% are seen once. The ten largest clones represent about 14% of the sample.

The sample was PBMCs. The clonotype originates from a human donor in good health. The rearrangement joined TRBV6-1 to TRBJ2-3, with 13 bases in between that match TRBD2. The bases are TGTGCCACACGCGGACTAGCGGGAGCGCATACGCAGTATTTT. This codes for CATRGLAGAHTQYF.